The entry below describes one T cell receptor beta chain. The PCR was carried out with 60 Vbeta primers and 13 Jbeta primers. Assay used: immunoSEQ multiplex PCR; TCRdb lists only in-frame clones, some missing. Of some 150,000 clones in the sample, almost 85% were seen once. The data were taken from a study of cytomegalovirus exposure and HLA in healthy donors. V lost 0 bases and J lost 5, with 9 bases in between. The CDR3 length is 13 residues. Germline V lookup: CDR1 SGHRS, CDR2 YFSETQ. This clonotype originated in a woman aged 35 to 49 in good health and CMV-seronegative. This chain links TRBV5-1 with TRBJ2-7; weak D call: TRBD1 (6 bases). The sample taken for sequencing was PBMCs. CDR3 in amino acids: CASSLGAGDEQYF. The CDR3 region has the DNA TGCGCCAGCAGCTTGGGGGCAGGGGACGAGCAGTACTTC. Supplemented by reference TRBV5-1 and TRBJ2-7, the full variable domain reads KAGVTQTPRYLIKTRGQQVTLSCSPISGHRSVSWYQQTPGQGLQFLFEYFSETQRNKGNFPGRFSGRQFSNSRSEMNVSTLELGDSALYLCASSLGAGDEQYFGPGTRLTVT.